This T cell receptor (beta chain) was observed in a study of shared clonotypes between healthy human individuals. This table comes from immunoSEQ multiplex PCR, and its TCRdb copy is limited to in-frame clones, with some not included. The sample contains approximately 710,000 clones, about 90% of which appear only once. Germline V gene lookup returns CDR1 SGHVS and CDR2 FNYEAQ. This CDR3 comprises 16 residues. V shed 4 bases, J shed 3 bases, and the junction held 10 bases outside the gene matches. The material sequenced was memory CD8+ T cells from PBMCs. The subset is: CD45RO+ cells pooled with CCR7-negative TemRA cells. This chain links TRBV7-6 with TRBJ2-7, with 9 bases matching TRBD1. This clonotype originated in a man aged 18 to 29 in good health. Some clones in this sample may be carry-over from other donors' samples. CDR3 bases: TGTGCCAGCAGCTCCACAACCGGGACAGGGAGCTACGAGCAGTACTTC. Translating it yields CASSSTTGTGSYEQYF.